What follows is one T cell receptor (beta chain) and its context. Its antigen is unknown. No clone much larger than this one lies a single base away; base qualities are absent. The CDR3 starts with the cysteine, ends with the phenylalanine, and has 16 residues. The DNA shown is the 48-base CDR3, in frame from base 1. CDR1 is given as SEHNR and CDR2 as FQNEAQ, both from the germline V gene (reference sequence). Trimming takes 0 bases off V and 7 bases off J; junction bases not matched to a gene: 6. The data belong to a study of shared clonotypes between healthy human individuals (TCRdb year 2020). General notes on the study: The cohort included three men and two women between 18 and 49 years of age. Blood TCR repertoires of a handful of healthy adults were deeply sequenced to estimate repertoire size and the extent of clonotype sharing between individuals. To increase sequencing depth and limit assay-specific biases, TCR repertoire library preparation and sequencing were carried out by different laboratories using diverse techniques. Per donor, leukapheresis produced somewhere between about 0.85 and 9.5 billion PBMCs. For each donor, CD4 naive and CD4 memory were each given three plates, CD8 naive was given two plates, and CD8 memory was given one plate. Beyond this particular receptor, the publication reports: Sampling was restricted to blood, and TCR repertoires in tissues likely differ from the TCR repertoires found in blood. Because the study included only a small number of donors, the genetic and exposure-history diversity represented was limited. Pairwise subsampling led to the expectation that sequencing depth would affect the degree of clonotype sharing among donors. Estimated clonotype richness was generally larger for naive than for memory subsets. Clonotypes shared by all four sorted-subset donors showed higher generation probabilities than non-shared clonotypes. Across several donors, around 5% of naive CD4, approximately 3.6% of naive CD8, 2% to 2.5% of memory CD4, and about 0.44% of memory CD8 clonotypes were shared. Incomplete sequencing was indicated by rarefaction of sorted-subset datasets, despite the large sequencing depth.

Using the deep immunoSEQ assay, multiplex PCR amplified TCR CDR3 regions from genomic DNA. Extracted genomic DNA from each cell subset was distributed evenly across all wells of several immunoSEQ 96-well plates, and each plate was treated as a replicate. Each replicate PCR for sorted subsets received around 210 ng genomic DNA, equal to 30,000 or so T cell genomes. Purified libraries were quantified with a Qubit 3.0 fluorometer, sized on a Bioanalyzer 2100, and re-quantified with the KAPA Library Quantification kit. A separate single-read 150-cycle Illumina NextSeq 550 flow cell was used to sequence each immunoSEQ 96-well plate. Per the authors' processing: Because the immunoSEQ output held only junctional sequences and lacked quality scores, the filtering could not match the filtering applied to full-length reads. Sequences were annotated with PyIR, a Python wrapper for IgBLAST v1.9, using IMGT germline references to assign V/J genes and CDR3. Reads were filtered out if the reads had weak V/J assignments (E-value above 1e-6), no CDR3, stop codons, out-of-frame junctions, or ambiguous translated residues. V3J clonotypes were defined as sequences sharing the same inferred V gene, J gene, and CDR3 amino acid sequence. Percentage overlap between repertoires was calculated by dividing the number of shared unique clonotypes by the size of the smaller repertoire. Richness of each repertoire was evaluated using RTK rarefaction, the Chao1 estimator, and Recon v2.1 estimates of unobserved clonotypes. For all TCRbeta clonotypes obtained by the gDNA method from four donors, generation probabilities were computed with OLGA. The clones in this table, taken by TCRdb from immuneACCESS, are in-frame only. Not every clone is retained; where verified, under half of the shortfall comes from an unresolved V gene, and the cause of the rest is unknown. V and J calls plus clone size are reproduced from that table; the DNA served to infer D and trimming. The sample table records approximately 700,000 clones; around three quarters of these occur just once. The ten biggest clones cover around 2% of the sample.

Healthy HIV-negative adults with no recently reported acute infections or vaccinations were included as donors. Every donor was a Caucasian adult residing in Nashville, Tennessee, USA. CD4+ T cells were enriched by magnetic negative selection, after which naive cells were positively selected on CD45RA and the negative fraction was taken as the memory subset. After blood collection by leukapheresis, PBMCs were isolated using Ficoll-Histopaque density gradient centrifugation and then cryopreserved in the vapor phase of liquid nitrogen. Analytical flow cytometry was used to check the purity and quantity of every magnetically sorted T cell population. Genomic DNA was isolated from every sorted fraction and measured by UV absorbance on a Nanodrop 2000c.

The sample consisted of memory CD4+ T cells sorted from blood. The cell subset or site tag for this specimen amounts to: CD45RA-negative fraction. The TCR originated in a woman aged 25 to 39 in good health. The chain is encoded by TRBV7-9 joined to TRBJ2-7, with 13 junctional bases fitting TRBD2. The CDR3 reads as follows: CASSLAWTSGSSEQYF. The DNA reads as follows: TGTGCCAGCAGCTTAGCGTGGACTAGCGGGAGTAGTGAGCAGTACTTC.